The text below deals with one T cell receptor beta chain. Antigen: not known. This entry is derived from a study of shared clonotypes between healthy human individuals. Looking at the study overall: The donors, two women and three men, were aged 18 to 49. CD4 naive cells filled three plates per donor, CD4 memory three, CD8 naive two and CD8 memory one. General observations from the study: As a rule, naive subsets had a larger estimated richness than memory subsets.

The assay used deep level. Clones were read by immunoSEQ multiplex PCR, and TCRdb kept only the in-frame ones, dropping some. This sample has a few million clones, with over 85% found just once. Sequenced input: naive CD4+ T cells sorted from blood. The subset is: CD45RA+ positively selected. The sequence came from a man aged 18 to 29 in good health.

The CDR3 sequence: CASFPGQGAWETQYF. Written as DNA, the CDR3 is TGCGCCAGCTTCCCGGGACAGGGGGCATGGGAGACCCAGTACTTC. This chain connects TRBV10-2 to TRBJ2-5; the match to TRBD1 covers 12 bases. V was pared by 8 bases and J by 5 bases, with 9 bases of the junction left unmatched. The CDR3 runs to 15 residues. CDR1 is WSHSY and CDR2 is SAAADI in the germline V gene.